This TCR beta chain comes out of a study of CD8 T cells in ankylosing spondylitis. Whole-study findings and limits: Reportedly, disease-linked clones are significantly enriched in ankylosing spondylitis patients' matched synovial fluid. There was a TCR beta motif, made of fewer than 10 highly homologous variants, that appeared characteristic of ankylosing spondylitis blood.

This CDR3 is built from 15 residues. Trimming took off 4 bases at V and 3 bases at J, with 17 bases between the two ends. Germline V CDR1 and CDR2: SGHRS, YFSETQ. This clonotype occurred a few times. The antigen remains undetermined. From the 5' RACE reads, TCRdb called clonotypes with MiXCR, one entry per CDR3 protein. The sample lists a few hundred thousand distinct CDR3 sequences, 20% to 25% occurring once. This TCR derives from a male donor with ankylosing spondylitis. The chain couples TRBV5-1 to TRBJ2-7, with D tentatively TRBD2 (6 bases). The sample consisted of blood, either unsorted or a sorted T cell fraction (not recorded which). The CDR3 region is CASSPAPTEGYEQYF. In DNA, the CDR3 is TGCGCCAGCAGCCCCGCACCTACGGAGGGCTACGAGCAGTACTTC.